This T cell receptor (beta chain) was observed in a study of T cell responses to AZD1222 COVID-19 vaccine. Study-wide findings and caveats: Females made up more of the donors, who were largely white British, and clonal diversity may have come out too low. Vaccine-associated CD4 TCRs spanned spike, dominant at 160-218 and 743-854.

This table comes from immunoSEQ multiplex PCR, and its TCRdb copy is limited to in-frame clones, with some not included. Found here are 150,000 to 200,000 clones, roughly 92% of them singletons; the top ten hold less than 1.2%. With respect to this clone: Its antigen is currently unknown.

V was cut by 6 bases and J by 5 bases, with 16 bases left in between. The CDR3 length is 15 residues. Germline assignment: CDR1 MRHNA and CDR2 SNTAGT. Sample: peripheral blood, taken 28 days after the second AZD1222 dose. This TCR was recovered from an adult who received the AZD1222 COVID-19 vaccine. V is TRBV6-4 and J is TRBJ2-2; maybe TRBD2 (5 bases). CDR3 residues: CASRPRGTGTGELFF. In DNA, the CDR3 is TGTGCCAGCAGGCCCCGAGGAACGGGGACCGGGGAGCTGTTTTTT.